Shown below are 8 T cell receptor beta chains from a single sample sequenced in a study of post-analysis software for immune sequencing data. The antigens these receptors bind are not known. Broader study findings: TRBV5-6, TRBV5-1 and TRBV20-1 belonged to a set of a handful of TRBV segments that were more frequent in patients than controls.

Unique molecular identifiers were carried by the TCR beta cDNA libraries. Each CDR3 protein is one row after TCRdb ran MiXCR on the PCR reads. This table has about 540,000 distinct CDR3 sequences, approximately 31% appearing once. Source material: blood. These receptors were taken from a girl aged 2-17 years with multiple sclerosis.

This clonotype occurred a few times. CDR3 amino acids: CSARAVGTDTQYF. The CDR3 coding sequence is TGCAGTGCTAGAGCGGTAGGCACAGATACGCAGTATTTT. The V call is TRBV20-1, the J call TRBJ2-3; D ambiguous. CDR3 length: 13 amino acids. Germline CDR1 and CDR2: DFQATT and SNEGSKA (reference sequence). Trimming stripped 1 base from V and 1 base from J, with 6 bases between.

This clonotype was picked up a small number of times. The V gene is TRBV29-1, the J gene TRBJ1-2; 8 nucleotides line up with TRBD1. The germline V gene encodes CDR1 SQVTM and CDR2 ANQGSEA. The CDR3 runs to 13 residues. V shed 4 bases and J 7 bases; nucleotides not matched to a gene: 8. Here the CDR3 reads CSVVVGQDGGYTF. For the CDR3, the DNA is TGCAGCGTTGTGGTGGGACAGGATGGTGGCTACACCTTC.

J is TRBJ2-1 and V is TRBV14, with 9 bases aligning to TRBD2. CDR1 and CDR2 from the germline V gene are SGHDN and FVKESK. The V gene end was trimmed by 4 bases and the J gene end by 4 bases; junction bases not matched to a gene: 8. The CDR3 contains 16 residues. CDR3 DNA sequence: TGTGCCAGCAGCCCCGTGGGAGCGGGGGGATACAATGAGCAGTTCTTC. This gives the protein CASSPVGAGGYNEQFF.

The chain has TRBV11-2 and TRBJ1-2; D ambiguous. V gave up 1 base and J gave up 4 bases, with 7 bases separating them. The CDR3 runs to 13 residues. Germline CDR1 reads SGHAT; CDR2 reads FQNNGV. The CDR3 nucleotides are TGTGCCAGCAGCTTAGGGGTTACCTATGGCTACACCTTC. Its protein is CASSLGVTYGYTF.

CDR3 loop: CASRKLVVAGAYNEQFF. In nucleotides, the CDR3 is TGTGCCAGCAGGAAACTAGTGGTAGCGGGGGCCTACAATGAGCAGTTCTTC. The chain joins TRBV2 to TRBJ2-1; 9 nucleotides match TRBD2. The CDR3 spans 17 residues. Germline V gene data show CDR1 as SNHLY and CDR2 as FYNNEI. Trimming at V came to 6 bases and at J to 2 bases, leaving 11 bases not matched to a gene. Filled out from reference TRBV2 and TRBJ2-1, the complete variable domain reads EPEVTQTPSHQVTQMGQEVILRCVPISNHLYFYWYRQILGQKVEFLVSFYNNEISEKSEIFDDQFSVERPDGSNFTLKIRSTKLEDSAMYFCASRKLVVAGAYNEQFFGPGTRLTVL.

The V call is TRBV5-6, the J call TRBJ1-6; 11 positions agree with TRBD1. V lost 4 bases and J lost 12; bases outside the gene matches: 3. Looked up from germline, CDR1 is SGHDT and CDR2 is YYEEEE. The CDR3 is 13 amino acids. The CDR3 DNA reads TGTGCCAGCAGCCCCGGGACAGGGGGACCCCTCCACTTT. Its protein product is CASSPGTGGPLHF.

This rearrangement joins TRBV24-1 to TRBJ2-5; 9 nucleotides align to TRBD2. Germline V CDR1 and CDR2: KGHDR, SFDVKD. This CDR3 is built from 15 residues. V lost 4 bases and J lost 1; bases outside the gene matches: 3. Written as DNA, the CDR3 is TGTGCCACCAGTGAACCGACTAGCGGCCAAGAGACCCAGTACTTC. Translated: CATSEPTSGQETQYF.

V gene TRBV7-8 combines with J gene TRBJ2-1, with unresolved D. The CDR3 has 13 residues. V was cut by 5 bases and J by 8 bases, with 13 bases left in between. CDR1 is SGHVS and CDR2 is FQNEAQ in the germline V gene. The CDR3 bases are TGTGCCAGCAGCCCAACGCATGGGGATGAGCAGTTCTTC. Amino acid sequence: CASSPTHGDEQFF.